The subject of this entry is one TCR beta chain. Sequencing was performed with immunoSEQ multiplex PCR; in TCRdb, only in-frame clones are kept and a portion is missing. Of some 70,000 clones in the sample, roughly 71% were seen once. Enrollment of patients from Seattle took place during active infection, with longitudinal follow-up. V was pared by 6 bases and J by 0 bases, with 6 bases of the junction left unmatched. This CDR3 spans 15 amino acids. CDR1 and CDR2 from the germline V gene are GTSNPN and SVGIG (reference sequence). The data are from a study of blood T cell repertoires in COVID-19. Study context: There were acute and convalescent COVID-19 samples, and they came from the United States, Italy and Spain. The cDNA or gDNA used as material had been derived from T cells, B-cell-depleted T cells, or PBMCs.

This clonotype was obtained from a man in his 60s with COVID-19, enrolled during active disease. The gene calls are TRBV30 and TRBJ2-3; 10 bases are a match to TRBD2. Sequencing was performed on peripheral blood. Written as DNA, the CDR3 is TGTGCCTGCCTTGGTAGCGGGGGGAGCACAGATACGCAGTATTTT. Protein sequence: CACLGSGGSTDTQYF.